The rows below give T cell receptor beta chains drawn from one sample of a study of blood T cell repertoires in COVID-19. This table comes from immunoSEQ multiplex PCR, and its TCRdb copy is limited to in-frame clones, with some not included. Of roughly 200,000 clones in the sample, over 80% were seen once. Sequencing used peripheral blood. All receptors derive from a woman in her twenties or thirties with COVID-19, enrolled during active disease. Each CDR3 is given with its conserved first and last residue. Each record gives: clone size, D gene, J gene, V gene, CDR3 DNA, CDR3 protein. D genes are given only for firm matches. Size is stated for part of the rows, as once, few or many counts, or as a class when the clone is expanded.

NA TRBD1 TRBJ2-3 TRBV11-3 TGTGCCAGCAGCTTAGGACGACAGGGGGCCGGAGATACGCAGTATTTT CASSLGRQGAGDTQYF
few NA TRBJ1-1 TRBV3-1/TRBV3-2 TGTGCCAGCAGCCAACGTCACGGGGGAGGGACCCTGGTTTTCTTT CASSQRHGGGTLVFF
many NA TRBJ2-1 TRBV30 TGTGCCTGGGTTCGAGGGGAGCAGTTCTTC CAWVRGEQFF
NA NA TRBJ1-5 TRBV4-3 TGCGCCAGCAGCCAGGCTATTACAGGGTCAGGCAATCAGCCCCAGCATTTT CASSQAITGSGNQPQHF
few NA TRBJ1-1 TRBV19 TGTGCCAGTAGTGGGAGGGGCGTCACCACTGAAGCTTTCTTT CASSGRGVTTEAFF
NA NA TRBJ1-6 TRBV28 TGTGCCAGCAGTCCCCACGGGGAATATAATTCACCCCTCCACTTT CASSPHGEYNSPLHF
NA NA TRBJ2-7 TRBV11-2 TGTGCCAGCAGCTCGAACCGGGGCAGGGGAGACGAGCAGTACTTC CASSSNRGRGDEQYF
once TRBD1 TRBJ1-6 TRBV7-2 TGTGCCAGCAGCTTCGACAGGGGGCGAGGGTCACCCCTCCACTTT CASSFDRGRGSPLHF
once TRBD2 TRBJ2-3 TRBV19 TGTGCCAGTAGTTCGGGACTAGCGGGATTCACAGATACGCAGTATTTT CASSSGLAGFTDTQYF
NA NA TRBJ2-6 TRBV6-5 TGTGCCAGCAGTCAGGAGGTGCAGAGGGCCAACGTCCTGACTTTC CASSQEVQRANVLTF
NA NA TRBJ1-6 TRBV7-6 TGTGCCAGCAGCCCGGGGGGAGGGAGGGCTTTTAATTCACCCCTCCACTTT CASSPGGGRAFNSPLHF
NA TRBD2 TRBJ2-5 TRBV7-2 TGTGCCAGCAGCTTAGGGGCGGGAGCGGTGACCCAGTACTTC CASSLGAGAVTQYF
few TRBD2 TRBJ2-7 TRBV7-9 TGTGCCAGCAGCTTGTTAGCGGGAGACGAGCAGTACTTC CASSLLAGDEQYF
NA TRBD1 TRBJ1-1 TRBV30 TGTGCCTGGAGTAACCCTTCGACAGGGTCGAACACTGAAGCTTTCTTT CAWSNPSTGSNTEAFF
NA NA TRBJ1-5 TRBV20-1 TGCAGTGCTAGTTTTCAGGGAACTTCCCACATGCAGCCCCAGCATTTT CSASFQGTSHMQPQHF
NA NA TRBJ1-2 TRBV5-6 TGTGCCAGCAGCCCTCGACAGGAGGACTATGGCTACACCTTC CASSPRQEDYGYTF
once NA TRBJ1-5 TRBV5-6 TGTGCCAGCAGCTTGCCGGGAAATCAGCCCCAGCATTTT CASSLPGNQPQHF
NA TRBD1 TRBJ1-5 TRBV7-9 TGTGCCAGCAGCCGGACAGGGGATCAGCCCCAGCATTTT CASSRTGDQPQHF
NA TRBD2 TRBJ2-1 TRBV11-2 TGTGCCAGCAGCAGGACTAGGCACCACAATGAGCAGTTCTTC CASSRTRHHNEQFF
NA TRBD1 TRBJ1-3 TRBV5-1 TGCGCCAGCAGCTTGGAGGCCGTCGGGACAGGGCCGGGAAACACCATATATTTT CASSLEAVGTGPGNTIYF
NA NA TRBJ1-5 TRBV4-1 TGCGCCAGCAGCCAGAGAGATCGAGGCAATCAGCCCCAGCATTTT CASSQRDRGNQPQHF
NA NA TRBJ1-6 TRBV21-1 TGTGCCAGCAGCAAAGTGAATAAGGGACAGGGTAATTCACCCCTCCACTTT CASSKVNKGQGNSPLHF
once TRBD2 TRBJ2-1 TRBV27 TGTGCCAGCAGTTTTGGCCTAGCGGGGACCCCCTACAATGAGCAGTTCTTC CASSFGLAGTPYNEQFF
NA TRBD1 TRBJ1-1 TRBV13 TGTGCCAGCAGCCCCGGGACAGGGGCCTGGAACACTGAAGCTTTCTTT CASSPGTGAWNTEAFF
NA TRBD1 TRBJ1-6 TRBV6-6 TGTGCCAGCAGTTTGTCAGGGGGCGATTCACCCCTCCACTTT CASSLSGGDSPLHF
NA TRBD2 TRBJ2-1 TRBV5-4 TGTGCCAGCAGCCTGGGGGGAATACTAGCGGGAGGGCAAAATGAGCAGTTCTTC CASSLGGILAGGQNEQFF
NA TRBD1 TRBJ2-3 TRBV19 TGTGCCAGTAGTATAGGACAGGGGAACACAGATACGCAGTATTTT CASSIGQGNTDTQYF
NA NA TRBJ1-5 TRBV12-3/TRBV12-4 TGTGCCAGCAGTGACAAGATAAGTCAGCCCCAGCATTTT CASSDKISQPQHF
once NA TRBJ2-7 TRBV27 TGTGCCAGCAGTCTCAGGGGTGGTTCCTACGAGCAGTACTTC CASSLRGGSYEQYF
NA NA TRBJ1-5 TRBV19 TGTGCCACTCGGAAAAATGGCGGGGATCAGCCCCAGCATTTT CATRKNGGDQPQHF
few TRBD1 TRBJ1-2 TRBV19 TGTGCCAGTAGTGAACAGGGGGACTATGGCTACACCTTC CASSEQGDYGYTF
NA NA TRBJ1-2 TRBV5-6 TGTGCCAGCAGCTTGGAGGGAGGGGGGAAGGATGGCTACACCTTC CASSLEGGGKDGYTF
NA TRBD2 TRBJ2-7 TRBV3-1/TRBV3-2 TGTGCCAGCAGCCGAGCGGGGGGGCGCGAGCAGTACTTC CASSRAGGREQYF
NA NA TRBJ2-7 TRBV5-1 TGCGCCAGCAGCTTGGCAGGCGGACAGCCTGACGAGCAGTACTTC CASSLAGGQPDEQYF
NA NA TRBJ2-7 TRBV9 TGTGCCAGCAGCGTAGGGCAGGGGATTCCCTACGAGCAGTACTTC CASSVGQGIPYEQYF
NA NA TRBJ1-4 TRBV28 TGTGCCAGTTCTCTACTCCCTGAAAAACTGTTTTTT CASSLLPEKLFF
NA TRBD2 TRBJ2-1 TRBV7-2 TGTGCCAGCAGCCCTCGATGGGGTATTAGCGGGGGGGCCAACAATGAGCAGTTCTTC CASSPRWGISGGANNEQFF
NA TRBD2 TRBJ2-1 TRBV7-9 TGTGCCAGCAGCCCGGGACTAGCGGGAGCTAATGAGCAGTTCTTC CASSPGLAGANEQFF
once NA TRBJ1-1 TRBV6-5 TGTGCCAGCAGTTACTCGAGGGTGACTGAAGCTTTCTTT CASSYSRVTEAFF
NA TRBD1 TRBJ1-2 TRBV28 TGTGCCAGCAGCGTGACAGGGCCGGGCTACACCTTC CASSVTGPGYTF
NA NA TRBJ2-3 TRBV19 TGTGCCAGTAGTAGCAGGACTTATAGCACAGATACGCAGTATTTT CASSSRTYSTDTQYF
NA TRBD1 TRBJ2-7 TRBV4-1 TGCGCCAGCAGCCAAGTAGGGACAGGGGACTACGAGCAGTACTTC CASSQVGTGDYEQYF
NA TRBD1 TRBJ2-7 TRBV12-5 TGTGCTAGTGGTTTGTCGGGACAGGGGAACTCCTACGAGCAGTACTTC CASGLSGQGNSYEQYF
NA NA TRBJ1-1 TRBV5-1 TGCGCCAGCAGCCTGCTTCGGTCTGGACTCGATTTGAACACTGAAGCTTTCTTT CASSLLRSGLDLNTEAFF
NA TRBD1 TRBJ2-5 TRBV11-2 TGTGCCAGCAGCTTAGGGGGACAGGGGGTGTTCACCCAGTACTTC CASSLGGQGVFTQYF
NA NA TRBJ2-7 TRBV7-9 TGTGCCAGCAGGAGTAGCGGCTCCTACGAGCAGTACTTC CASRSSGSYEQYF
NA TRBD2 TRBJ2-2 TRBV7-2 TGTGCCAGCAGCCCCCCGGGACTAGCAACCGGGGAGCTGTTTTTT CASSPPGLATGELFF
NA TRBD2 TRBJ2-1 TRBV10-1 TGCGCCAGCAGTGATAGCGGGGGGGAACGTGAAGAGCAGTTCTTC CASSDSGGEREEQFF